These 21 T cell receptor beta chains came from one sample sequenced in a study of prognosis after radiotherapy for stage I lung cancer. Genomic DNA was subjected to two-round multiplex PCR for amplification of TCR beta CDR3. Primers (each specific to one TRBV or TRBJ gene) were used in first-round PCR. Using its own MiXCR run on the multiplex PCR reads, TCRdb lists one record per CDR3 protein. The table has more than 30,000 distinct CDR3 sequences, approximately 39% seen once. The sample in question was PBMCs, obtained before or after stereotactic body radiation therapy (not recorded which). These receptors originate from a donor over 45 with non-small cell lung cancer.

The sample holds many counts of this clonotype. The chain couples TRBV27 to TRBJ2-5, with 14 bases fitting TRBD2. The CDR3 loop spans 16 amino acids. Losses at the gene ends were 5 bases for V and 5 bases for J; bases not matched to a gene: 7. Germline V gene lookup returns CDR1 MNHEY and CDR2 SMNVEV (reference sequence). CDR3 sequence reads: CASSTGLAGGRETQYF. DNA of the CDR3: TGTGCCAGCAGTACTGGACTAGCGGGAGGCCGGGAGACCCAGTACTTC.

This clonotype was seen at least ten times. This sequence joins TRBV19 and TRBJ2-2; D perhaps matches TRBD1 (5 bases). There are 13 residues in the CDR3. Germline loops: CDR1 LNHDA, CDR2 SQIVND (reference sequence). V lost 6 bases and J 17 bases, leaving 22 bases between the germline ends. The DNA of the CDR3 is TGTGCCAGTAGAGGGGCAGAAAGAGTGAGTGAATTTTTT. Translation gives CASRGAERVSEFF.

This clonotype was counted many times. J is TRBJ2-7 and V is TRBV2, with D possibly matching TRBD1 (5 bases). Germline assignment: CDR1 SNHLY and CDR2 FYNNEI. V gave up 6 bases and J gave up 1 base, with 7 bases separating them. This CDR3 region has 12 residues. CDR3 coding DNA: TGTGCCAGCAGCGCAGGGTCCTACGAGCAGTACTTC. Its protein is CASSAGSYEQYF.

In its sample, this clonotype was seen many times. The chain couples TRBV5-1 to TRBJ1-3; D unresolved. Germline lookup yields CDR1 SGHRS and CDR2 YFSETQ. Trimming pared 0 bases from V and 0 bases from J, leaving 10 bases between. The CDR3 has 16 residues. The CDR3 bases are TGCGCCAGCAGCTTGGGACCTCCACGCTCTGGAAACACCATATATTTT. This gives the protein CASSLGPPRSGNTIYF.

This chain joins TRBV4-3 and TRBJ1-1, with unresolved D. The CDR3 spans 13 residues. Deletions cut 6 bases from V and 2 bases from J, with 10 bases between. Looked up from germline, CDR1 is LGHNA and CDR2 is YSLEER. The CDR3 DNA sequence: TGCGCCAGCAGTTGGACGGGTAACACTGAAGCTTTCTTT. Protein product: CASSWTGNTEAFF.

There are many counts of this clonotype. This rearrangement joins TRBV7-8 to TRBJ1-5; D uncertain. The CDR3 length is 16 residues. Germline CDR1 SGHVS, CDR2 FQNEAQ. The V end was cut by 0 bases, the J end by 7 bases, with 16 bases between. This chain's CDR3 is CASSLANGIGQQPQHF. CDR3 nucleotides: TGTGCCAGCAGCTTAGCAAACGGTATTGGTCAGCAGCCCCAGCATTTT.

A remark on this clonotype: This is likely an artifact of a read error, given a far larger clone one base away. J is TRBJ2-1 and V is TRBV6-4, with D perhaps matching TRBD1 or TRBD2 (6 bases each). The CDR3 is 14 residues long. The germline gives CDR1 MRHNA, CDR2 SNTAGT. CDR3 protein: CANSEPGAANEQFF. The DNA for the CDR3 is TGTGCCAACAGTGAGCCGGGGGCGGCCAATGAGCAGTTCTTC.

The chain carries TRBV6-2 or TRBV6-3 and TRBJ1-2; no clear D gene. The CDR3 loop spans 15 amino acids. V dropped 4 bases and J dropped 1 base, with 13 bases sitting between them. Germline-derived CDR1 and CDR2 are MNHEY and SVGEGT. CDR3 DNA sequence: TGTGCCAGCAGTTCATTGGCAGCTTGTAACTATGGCTACACCTTC. Its protein product is CASSSLAACNYGYTF.

This clonotype appeared many times. V gene TRBV6-2 or TRBV6-3 combines with J gene TRBJ1-4, with 9 bases aligning to TRBD1. Per germline, CDR1 MNHEY and CDR2 SVGEGT. CDR3 length equals 14 residues. The trim removed 5 bases at V and 8 bases at J, leaving 6 bases unmatched. CDR3 in DNA: TGTGCCAGCAGTGACGACAGGGGGAACGAAAAACTGTTTTTT. It codes for CASSDDRGNEKLFF.

The rearrangement uses TRBV6-1 and TRBJ2-2; TRBD2 aligns across 8 bases. The germline gives CDR1 MNHNS, CDR2 SASEGT. CDR3 length: 14 amino acids. J gave up 14 bases and V 4 bases, and 12 bases lay outside the gene matches. The CDR3 sequence is CASSVSGGAVDLFF. The CDR3 DNA reads TGTGCCAGCAGTGTATCGGGGGGGGCCGTGGATCTGTTTTTT.

In the case of this clonotype: The junction departs from the called germline gene at one end, perhaps through a read error. The CDR3 sequence is CASSPVVGYDQYF. The CDR3 coding sequence is TGTGCCAGCAGCCCCGTGGTGGGCTACGACCAGTACTTC. The genes are TRBV7-8 and TRBJ2-7; D not resolved. CDR3 size: 13 residues. Looked up from germline, CDR1 is SGHVS and CDR2 is FQNEAQ.

This clonotype was found many times. The chain has TRBV4-2 and TRBJ2-3; 10 bases line up with TRBD2. The junction had 17 bases not matched to a gene; V was cut back by 3 bases and J by 2 bases. The germline gives CDR1 LGHNA, CDR2 YNFKEQ. CDR3 size: 20 residues. The CDR3 nucleotides read TGTGCCAGCAGCCACCCCACGGGGCTAGCGGGGGTTATACTCACAGATACGCAGTATTTT. Translation: CASSHPTGLAGVILTDTQYF.

This clonotype came up many times. Since a far larger clone is one base different, this is likely a read error. This chain joins TRBV6-2 or TRBV6-3 and TRBJ2-7; the D gene is possibly TRBD1 (6 bases). CDR3 length: 14 residues. Trimming removed 2 bases from V and 2 bases from J, with 10 bases in between. Germline loops: CDR1 MNHEY, CDR2 SVGEGT. DNA of the CDR3: TGTGCCAGCAGTTACGTGGGGGCCACCTACGAGCAGTACTTC. Residues: CASSYVGATYEQYF.

This clonotype has a count of ten or more. V and J are TRBV20-1 and TRBJ2-4; 7 bases fit TRBD1. Germline CDR1 is DFQATT and CDR2 is SNEGSKA (reference sequence). J lost 0 bases, V lost 3 bases, and 8 bases had no gene match. The CDR3 contains 16 residues. CDR3 amino acids: CSASGQEMLAKNIQYF. The DNA of the CDR3 is TGCAGTGCTAGTGGACAGGAGATGCTAGCCAAAAACATTCAGTACTTC.

The table lists this clonotype with a few counts. The V and J genes are TRBV18 and TRBJ2-3; 14 nucleotides align to TRBD2. Germline V lookup: CDR1 KGHSH, CDR2 LQKENI. Trimming at V came to 2 bases and at J to 6 bases, leaving 13 bases not matched to a gene. The CDR3 has 19 residues. CDR3 sequence reads: CASSPDIPGLAGDRDTQYF. CDR3 in DNA: TGTGCCAGCTCACCAGACATACCGGGACTAGCGGGAGATAGGGATACGCAGTATTTT.

This chain joins TRBV20-1 and TRBJ2-1; the D is unclear. V was pared by 4 bases and J by 4 bases, with 5 bases between. The CDR3 is 11 amino acids. CDR1 is DFQATT and CDR2 is SNEGSKA in the germline V gene (reference sequence). The CDR3 reads CSAIKYNEQFF. In nucleotides, the CDR3 is TGCAGTGCTATCAAATACAATGAGCAGTTCTTC.

This clonotype has ten or more counts. The V and J genes are TRBV5-5 and TRBJ2-5; D remains ambiguous. The CDR3 runs 13 residues. Deletions cut 0 bases from V and 6 bases from J, with 9 bases between. Germline V CDR1 and CDR2: SGHKS, YYEKEE (reference sequence). CDR3 loop: CASSLEVGKTQYF. As DNA, the CDR3 is TGTGCCAGCAGCTTGGAGGTGGGGAAGACCCAGTACTTC.

This clonotype was found once. A junction end diverges from the germline sequence, so it may reflect a read error. The chain has TRBV7-8 and TRBJ2-3, with TRBD1 identical over 8 bases. There are 16 residues in the CDR3. Looked up from germline, CDR1 is SGHVS and CDR2 is FQNEAQ. Here the CDR3 DNA reads TGTGCAAGCAGCTTTGAGGGGACAGGACTCACAGATAAGCAGTATTTT. Translating it yields CASSFEGTGLTDKQYF.

This clonotype was recorded at least ten times. The chain employs TRBV28 and TRBJ1-5; a weak D match, TRBD1 (5 bases). V lost 5 bases to trimming and J lost 5 bases, with 16 bases between them. In germline, CDR1 is MDHEN, CDR2 SYDVKM. The CDR3 covers 15 residues. CDR3: CASSTTSGTDQPQHF. CDR3 DNA sequence: TGTGCCAGCAGTACCACGTCAGGGACGGATCAGCCCCAGCATTTT.

This clonotype was picked up many times. J is TRBJ1-5 and V is TRBV7-9; D not resolved. V was shortened by 5 bases and J by 0 bases, with 11 bases between the two germline ends. The germline V gene has CDR1 SEHNR and CDR2 FQNEAQ (reference sequence). The CDR3 totals 15 residues. The CDR3 here is CASSHGRASNQPQHF. CDR3 nucleotide sequence: TGTGCCAGCAGCCACGGACGAGCTAGCAATCAGCCCCAGCATTTT.

Ten or more counts support this clonotype. The rearrangement joins TRBV18 to TRBJ2-1; 9 nucleotides agree with TRBD2. CDR1 KGHSH and CDR2 LQKENI come from the germline V gene. CDR3 length: 15 amino acids. Trimming cost V 4 bases and J 7 bases; bases outside gene matches: 8. This CDR3 is CASSLFSGSGNEQFF. The CDR3, as DNA: TGTGCCAGCTCACTTTTTAGCGGGAGTGGGAATGAGCAGTTCTTC.